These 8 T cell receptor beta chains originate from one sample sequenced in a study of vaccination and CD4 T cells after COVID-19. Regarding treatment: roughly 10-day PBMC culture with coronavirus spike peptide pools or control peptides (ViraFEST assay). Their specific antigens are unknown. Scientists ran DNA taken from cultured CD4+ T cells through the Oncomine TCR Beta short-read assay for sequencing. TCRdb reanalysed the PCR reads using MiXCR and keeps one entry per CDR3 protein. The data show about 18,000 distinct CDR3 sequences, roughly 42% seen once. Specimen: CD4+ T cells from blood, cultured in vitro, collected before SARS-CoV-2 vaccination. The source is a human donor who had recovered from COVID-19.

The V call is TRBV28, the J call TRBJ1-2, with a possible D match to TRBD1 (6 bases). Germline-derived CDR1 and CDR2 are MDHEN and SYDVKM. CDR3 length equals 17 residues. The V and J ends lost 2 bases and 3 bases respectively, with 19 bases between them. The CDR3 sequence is CASSLVTGLGIDYGYTF. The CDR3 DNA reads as TGTGCCAGCAGTTTAGTAACAGGGCTGGGAATTGACTATGGCTACACCTTC.

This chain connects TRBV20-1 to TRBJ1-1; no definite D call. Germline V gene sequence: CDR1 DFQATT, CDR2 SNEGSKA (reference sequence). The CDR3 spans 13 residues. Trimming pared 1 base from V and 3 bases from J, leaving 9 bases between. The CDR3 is CSARGFGYTEAFF. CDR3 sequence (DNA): TGCAGTGCTAGAGGTTTCGGATACACTGAAGCTTTCTTT.

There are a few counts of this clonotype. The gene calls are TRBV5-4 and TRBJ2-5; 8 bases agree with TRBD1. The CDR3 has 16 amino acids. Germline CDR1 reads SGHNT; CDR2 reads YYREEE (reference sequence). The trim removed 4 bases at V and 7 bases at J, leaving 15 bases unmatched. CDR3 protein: CASSPGQGSYQGTQYF. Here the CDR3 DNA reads TGTGCCAGCAGCCCCGGACAGGGTAGTTATCAGGGGACCCAGTACTTC. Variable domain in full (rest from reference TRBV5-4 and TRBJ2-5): ETGVTQSPTHLIKTRGQQVTLRCSSQSGHNTVSWYQQALGQGPQFIFQYYREEENGRGNFPPRFSGLQFPNYSSELNVNALELDDSALYLCASSPGQGSYQGTQYFGPGTRLLVL.

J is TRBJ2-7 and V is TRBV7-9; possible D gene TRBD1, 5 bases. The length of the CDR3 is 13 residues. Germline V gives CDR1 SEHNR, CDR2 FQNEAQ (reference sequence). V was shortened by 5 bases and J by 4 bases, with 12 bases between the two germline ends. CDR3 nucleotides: TGTGCCAGCAGCCTAGGACACCAGTACGAGCAGTACTTC. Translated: CASSLGHQYEQYF.

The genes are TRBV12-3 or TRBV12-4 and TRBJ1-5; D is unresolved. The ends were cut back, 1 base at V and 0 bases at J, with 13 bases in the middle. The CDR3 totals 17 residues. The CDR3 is CASSLEVGGYSNQPQHF. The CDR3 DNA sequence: TGTGCCAGCAGTTTAGAGGTCGGCGGTTATAGCAATCAGCCCCAGCATTTT.

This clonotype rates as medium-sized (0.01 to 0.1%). This CDR3 is CASSDDRGRNQPQHF. CDR3 bases: TGTGCCAGCAGCGACGACAGGGGACGAAATCAGCCCCAGCATTTT. The chain is built from TRBV6-1 and TRBJ1-5; TRBD1 matches 8 bases. The junction had 8 bases not matched to a gene; V was cut back by 6 bases and J by 4 bases. The CDR3 spans 15 residues. Germline V CDR1 and CDR2: MNHNS, SASEGT.

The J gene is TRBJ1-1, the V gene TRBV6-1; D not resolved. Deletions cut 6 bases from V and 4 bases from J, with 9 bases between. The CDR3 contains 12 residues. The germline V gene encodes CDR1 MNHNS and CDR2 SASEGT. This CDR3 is CASSLDRTEAFF. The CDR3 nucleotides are TGTGCCAGCAGCCTGGATCGCACTGAAGCTTTCTTT.

The chain's CDR3 is CASSSTQSSQRKLFF. CDR3 nucleotides: TGTGCCAGCAGTTCTACGCAGTCTTCCCAAAGGAAACTGTTTTTT. V gene TRBV6-5 combines with J gene TRBJ1-4; unclear D gene. The CDR3 covers 15 residues. Trimming stripped 4 bases from V and 11 bases from J, with 20 bases between. Germline V gene lookup returns CDR1 MNHEY and CDR2 SVGAGI.